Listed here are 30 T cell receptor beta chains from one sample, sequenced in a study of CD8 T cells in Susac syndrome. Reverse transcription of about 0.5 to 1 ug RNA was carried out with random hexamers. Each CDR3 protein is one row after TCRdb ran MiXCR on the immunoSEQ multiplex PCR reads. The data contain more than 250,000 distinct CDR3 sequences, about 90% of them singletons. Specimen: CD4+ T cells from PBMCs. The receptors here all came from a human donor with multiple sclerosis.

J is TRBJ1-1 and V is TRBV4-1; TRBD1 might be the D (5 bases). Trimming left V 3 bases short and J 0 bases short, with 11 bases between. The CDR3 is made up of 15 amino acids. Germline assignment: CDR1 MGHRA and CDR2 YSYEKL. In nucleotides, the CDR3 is TGCGCCAGCAGCCAGCCGACAGTCCTGAACACTGAAGCTTTCTTT. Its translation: CASSQPTVLNTEAFF.

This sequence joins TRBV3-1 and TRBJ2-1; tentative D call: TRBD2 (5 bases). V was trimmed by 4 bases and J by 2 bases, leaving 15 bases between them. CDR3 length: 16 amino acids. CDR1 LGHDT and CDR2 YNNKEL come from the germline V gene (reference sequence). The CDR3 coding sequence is TGTGCCAGCAGCCCGCTCGGACTTGTGGCCTACAATGAGCAGTTCTTC. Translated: CASSPLGLVAYNEQFF.

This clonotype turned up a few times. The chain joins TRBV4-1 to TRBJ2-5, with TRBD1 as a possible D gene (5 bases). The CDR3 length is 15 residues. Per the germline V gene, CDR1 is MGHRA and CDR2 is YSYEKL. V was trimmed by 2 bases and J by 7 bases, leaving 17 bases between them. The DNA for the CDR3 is TGCGCCAGCAGCCAACCCTCGGACCCTAGGGGGACCCAGTACTTC. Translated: CASSQPSDPRGTQYF.

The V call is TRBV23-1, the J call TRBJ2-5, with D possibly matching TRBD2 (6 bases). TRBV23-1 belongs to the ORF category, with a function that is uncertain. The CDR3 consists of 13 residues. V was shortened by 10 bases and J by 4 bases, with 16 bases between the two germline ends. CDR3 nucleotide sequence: TGCGCCAAGGCACGGGAGACCCCAGAGACCCAGTACTTC. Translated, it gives CAKARETPETQYF.

In DNA, the CDR3 is TGTGCCAGCAGCGCGACCTGGAGGGTGGGCAATGAGCAGTTCTTC. Residues: CASSATWRVGNEQFF. The chain is built from TRBV3-1 and TRBJ2-1, with a possible D match to TRBD2 (6 bases). The germline V gene encodes CDR1 LGHDT and CDR2 YNNKEL (reference sequence). This CDR3 spans 15 amino acids. V was trimmed by 5 bases and J by 6 bases, leaving 17 bases between them.

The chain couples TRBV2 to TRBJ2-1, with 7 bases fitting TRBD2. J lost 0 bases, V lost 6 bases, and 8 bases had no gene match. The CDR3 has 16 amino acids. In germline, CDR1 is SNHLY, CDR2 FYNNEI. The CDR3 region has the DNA TGTGCCAGCAGGGAGTTAGCGGGTTCCTCCTACAATGAGCAGTTCTTC. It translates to CASRELAGSSYNEQFF.

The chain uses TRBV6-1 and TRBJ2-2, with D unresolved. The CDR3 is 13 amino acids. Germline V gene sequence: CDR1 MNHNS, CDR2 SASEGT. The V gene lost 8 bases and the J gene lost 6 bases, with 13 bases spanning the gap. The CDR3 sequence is CASRLPQAGELFF. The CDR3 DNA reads TGTGCCAGCCGATTGCCCCAAGCCGGGGAGCTGTTTTTT.

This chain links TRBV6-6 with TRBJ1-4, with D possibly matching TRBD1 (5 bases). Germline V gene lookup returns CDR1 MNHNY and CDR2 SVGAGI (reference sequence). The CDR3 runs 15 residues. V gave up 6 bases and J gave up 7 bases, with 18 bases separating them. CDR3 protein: CASRPSGTLAEKLFF. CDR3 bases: TGTGCCAGCAGACCTTCCGGGACCTTAGCTGAAAAACTGTTTTTT.

CDR3 sequence: CASSSHWGGYTF. For the CDR3, the DNA is TGTGCCAGCAGTTCTCACTGGGGAGGCTACACCTTC. The V and J genes are TRBV12-3 or TRBV12-4 and TRBJ1-2; D remains unclear. The V end was cut by 4 bases, the J end by 8 bases, with 11 bases between. This CDR3 comprises 12 residues.

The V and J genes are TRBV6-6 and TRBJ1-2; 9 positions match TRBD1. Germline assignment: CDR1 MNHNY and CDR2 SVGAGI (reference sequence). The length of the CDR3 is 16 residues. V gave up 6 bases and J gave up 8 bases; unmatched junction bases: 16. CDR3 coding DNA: TGTGCCAGCAGCTTCCCCCGTAACAGGGGGCGCCGGGGCTACACCTTC. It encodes CASSFPRNRGRRGYTF.

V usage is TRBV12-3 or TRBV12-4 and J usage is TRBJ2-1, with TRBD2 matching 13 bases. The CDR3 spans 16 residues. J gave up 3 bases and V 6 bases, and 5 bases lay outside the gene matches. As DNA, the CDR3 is TGTGCCAGCAGCCGACTAGCGGGGGGCTTCTACAATGAGCAGTTCTTC. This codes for CASSRLAGGFYNEQFF.

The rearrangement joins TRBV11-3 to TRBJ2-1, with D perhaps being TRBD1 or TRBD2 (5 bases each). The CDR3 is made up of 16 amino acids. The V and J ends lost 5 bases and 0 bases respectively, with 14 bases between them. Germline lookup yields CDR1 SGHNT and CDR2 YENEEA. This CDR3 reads CASSHAGASSYNEQFF. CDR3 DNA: TGTGCCAGCAGCCATGCCGGGGCGAGCTCCTACAATGAGCAGTTCTTC.

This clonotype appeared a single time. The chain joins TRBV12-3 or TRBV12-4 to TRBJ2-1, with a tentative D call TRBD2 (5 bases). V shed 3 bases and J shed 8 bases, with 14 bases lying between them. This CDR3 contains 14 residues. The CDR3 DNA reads TGTGCCAGCAGTTTGGACTTGTTTTGGGATGAGCAGTTCTTC. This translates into CASSLDLFWDEQFF.

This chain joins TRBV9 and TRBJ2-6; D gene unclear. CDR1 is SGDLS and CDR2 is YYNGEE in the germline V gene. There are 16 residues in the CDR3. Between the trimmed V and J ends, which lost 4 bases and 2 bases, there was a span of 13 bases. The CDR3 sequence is CASSPQQSAGANVLTF. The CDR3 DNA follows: TGTGCCAGCAGCCCCCAACAATCTGCTGGGGCCAACGTCCTGACTTTC.

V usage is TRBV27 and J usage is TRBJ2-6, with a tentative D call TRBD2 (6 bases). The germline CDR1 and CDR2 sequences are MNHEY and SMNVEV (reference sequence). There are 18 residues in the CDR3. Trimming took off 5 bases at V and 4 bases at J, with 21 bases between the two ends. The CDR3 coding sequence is TGTGCCAGCAGTCCCGTCTGGGCGCGGGGAGCCGGGGCCAACGTCCTGACTTTC. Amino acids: CASSPVWARGAGANVLTF. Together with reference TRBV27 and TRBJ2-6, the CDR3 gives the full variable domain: EAQVTQNPRYLITVTGKKLTVTCSQNMNHEYMSWYRQDPGLGLRQIYYSMNVEVTDKGDVPEGYKVSRKEKRNFPLILESPSPNQTSLYFCASSPVWARGAGANVLTFGAGSRLTVL.

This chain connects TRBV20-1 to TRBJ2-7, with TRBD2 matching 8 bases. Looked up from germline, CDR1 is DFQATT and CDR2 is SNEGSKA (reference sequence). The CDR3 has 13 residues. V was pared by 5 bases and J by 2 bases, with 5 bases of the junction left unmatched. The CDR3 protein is CSASPGLAYEQYF. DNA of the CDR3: TGCAGTGCTTCTCCGGGACTAGCCTACGAGCAGTACTTC.

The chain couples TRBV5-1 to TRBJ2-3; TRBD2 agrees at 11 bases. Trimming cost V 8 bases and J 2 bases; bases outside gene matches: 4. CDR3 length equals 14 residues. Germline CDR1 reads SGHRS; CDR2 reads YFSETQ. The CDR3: CASKLAGDTDTQYF. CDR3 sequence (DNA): TGCGCCAGTAAACTAGCGGGGGACACAGATACGCAGTATTTT.

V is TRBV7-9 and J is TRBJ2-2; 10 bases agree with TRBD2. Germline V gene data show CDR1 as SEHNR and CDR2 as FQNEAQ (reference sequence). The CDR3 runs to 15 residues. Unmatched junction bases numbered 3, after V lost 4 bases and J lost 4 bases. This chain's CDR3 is CASSSSGSGTGELFF. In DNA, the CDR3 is TGTGCCAGCAGCTCTAGCGGGAGTGGCACCGGGGAGCTGTTTTTT.

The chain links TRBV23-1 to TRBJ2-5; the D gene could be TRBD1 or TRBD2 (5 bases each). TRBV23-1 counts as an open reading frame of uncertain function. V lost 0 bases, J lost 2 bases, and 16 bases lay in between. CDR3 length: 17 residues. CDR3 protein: CASSQSPLGTRQETQYF. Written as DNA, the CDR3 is TGCGCCAGCAGTCAATCCCCTCTCGGGACCCGTCAAGAGACCCAGTACTTC.

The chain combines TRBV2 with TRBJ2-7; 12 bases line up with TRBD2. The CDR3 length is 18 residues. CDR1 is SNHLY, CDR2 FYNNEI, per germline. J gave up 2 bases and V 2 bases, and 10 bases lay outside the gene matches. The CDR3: CASSETPGLAGATYEQYF. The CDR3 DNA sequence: TGTGCCAGCAGTGAAACCCCGGGACTAGCGGGCGCTACCTACGAGCAGTACTTC. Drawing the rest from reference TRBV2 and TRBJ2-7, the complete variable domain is EPEVTQTPSHQVTQMGQEVILRCVPISNHLYFYWYRQILGQKVEFLVSFYNNEISEKSEIFDDQFSVERPDGSNFTLKIRSTKLEDSAMYFCASSETPGLAGATYEQYFGPGTRLTVT.

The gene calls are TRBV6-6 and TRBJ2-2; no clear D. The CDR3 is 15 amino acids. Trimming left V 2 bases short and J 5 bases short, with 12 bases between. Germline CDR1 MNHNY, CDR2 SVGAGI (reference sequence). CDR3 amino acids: CASSYRRVRTGELFF. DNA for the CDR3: TGTGCCAGCAGTTACAGAAGGGTTCGGACCGGGGAGCTGTTTTTT.

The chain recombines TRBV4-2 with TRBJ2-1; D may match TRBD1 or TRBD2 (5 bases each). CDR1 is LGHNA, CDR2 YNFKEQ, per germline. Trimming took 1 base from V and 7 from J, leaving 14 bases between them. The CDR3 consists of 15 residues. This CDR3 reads CASSQGWGSKNEQFF. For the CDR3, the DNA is TGTGCCAGCAGCCAAGGTTGGGGGAGCAAAAATGAGCAGTTCTTC.

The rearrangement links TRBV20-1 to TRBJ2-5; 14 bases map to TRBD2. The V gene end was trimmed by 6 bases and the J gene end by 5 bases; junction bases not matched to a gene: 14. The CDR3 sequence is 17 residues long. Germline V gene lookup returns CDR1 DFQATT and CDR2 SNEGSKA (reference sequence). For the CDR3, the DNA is TGCAGTGCGAAGAGTGGACTAGCGGGAGGTCCCCGGGAGACCCAGTACTTC. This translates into CSAKSGLAGGPRETQYF.

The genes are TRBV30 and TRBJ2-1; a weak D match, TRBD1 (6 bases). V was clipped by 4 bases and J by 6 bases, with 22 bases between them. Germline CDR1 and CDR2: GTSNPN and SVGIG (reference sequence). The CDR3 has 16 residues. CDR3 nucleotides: TGTGCCTGGACCCGTATATGGAGGTCAGGGGTCAATGAGCAGTTCTTC. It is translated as CAWTRIWRSGVNEQFF.

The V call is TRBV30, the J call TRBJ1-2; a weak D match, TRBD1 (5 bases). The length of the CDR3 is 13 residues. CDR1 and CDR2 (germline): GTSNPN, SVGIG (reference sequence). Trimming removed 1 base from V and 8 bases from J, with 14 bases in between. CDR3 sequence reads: CAWSETVSGGYTF. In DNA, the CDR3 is TGTGCCTGGAGTGAGACAGTCTCTGGAGGCTACACCTTC. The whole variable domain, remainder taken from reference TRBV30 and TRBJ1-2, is SQTIHQWPATLVQPVGSPLSLECTVEGTSNPNLYWYRQAAGRGLQLLFYSVGIGQISSEVPQNLSASRPQDRQFILSSKKLLLSDSGFYLCAWSETVSGGYTFGSGTRLTVV.

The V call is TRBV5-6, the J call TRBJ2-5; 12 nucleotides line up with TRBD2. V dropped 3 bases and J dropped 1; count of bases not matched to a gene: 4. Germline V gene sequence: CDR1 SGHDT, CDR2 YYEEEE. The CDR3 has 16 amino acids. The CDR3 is CASSSRTSGVQETQYF. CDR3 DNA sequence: TGTGCCAGCAGCTCCAGGACTAGCGGGGTCCAAGAGACCCAGTACTTC.

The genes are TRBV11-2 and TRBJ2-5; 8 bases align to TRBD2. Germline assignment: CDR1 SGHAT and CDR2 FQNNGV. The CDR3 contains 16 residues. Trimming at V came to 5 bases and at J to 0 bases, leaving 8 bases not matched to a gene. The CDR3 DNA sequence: TGTGCCAGCAGCCAGAAGGCTAGCGGGTACCAAGAGACCCAGTACTTC. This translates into CASSQKASGYQETQYF.

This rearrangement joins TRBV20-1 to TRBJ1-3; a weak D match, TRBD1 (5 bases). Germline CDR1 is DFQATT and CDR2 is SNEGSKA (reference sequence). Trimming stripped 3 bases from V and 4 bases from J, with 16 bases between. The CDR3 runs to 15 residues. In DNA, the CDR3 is TGCAGTGCTAGTATGGGTAGGGCAGGGGGAAACACCATATATTTT. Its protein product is CSASMGRAGGNTIYF.

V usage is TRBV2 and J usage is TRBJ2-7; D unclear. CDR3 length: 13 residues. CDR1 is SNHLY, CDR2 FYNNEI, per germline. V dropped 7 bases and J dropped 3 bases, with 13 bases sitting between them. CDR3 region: CASTPGEYYEQYF. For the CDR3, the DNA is TGTGCCAGCACTCCCGGTGAATACTACGAGCAGTACTTC.

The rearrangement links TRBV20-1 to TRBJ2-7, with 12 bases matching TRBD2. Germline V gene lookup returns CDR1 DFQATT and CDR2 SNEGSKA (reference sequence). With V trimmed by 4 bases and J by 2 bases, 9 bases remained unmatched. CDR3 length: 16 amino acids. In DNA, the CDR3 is TGCAGTGCTAACGGACTAGCGGGGCTGAACGCCTACGAGCAGTACTTC. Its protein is CSANGLAGLNAYEQYF.